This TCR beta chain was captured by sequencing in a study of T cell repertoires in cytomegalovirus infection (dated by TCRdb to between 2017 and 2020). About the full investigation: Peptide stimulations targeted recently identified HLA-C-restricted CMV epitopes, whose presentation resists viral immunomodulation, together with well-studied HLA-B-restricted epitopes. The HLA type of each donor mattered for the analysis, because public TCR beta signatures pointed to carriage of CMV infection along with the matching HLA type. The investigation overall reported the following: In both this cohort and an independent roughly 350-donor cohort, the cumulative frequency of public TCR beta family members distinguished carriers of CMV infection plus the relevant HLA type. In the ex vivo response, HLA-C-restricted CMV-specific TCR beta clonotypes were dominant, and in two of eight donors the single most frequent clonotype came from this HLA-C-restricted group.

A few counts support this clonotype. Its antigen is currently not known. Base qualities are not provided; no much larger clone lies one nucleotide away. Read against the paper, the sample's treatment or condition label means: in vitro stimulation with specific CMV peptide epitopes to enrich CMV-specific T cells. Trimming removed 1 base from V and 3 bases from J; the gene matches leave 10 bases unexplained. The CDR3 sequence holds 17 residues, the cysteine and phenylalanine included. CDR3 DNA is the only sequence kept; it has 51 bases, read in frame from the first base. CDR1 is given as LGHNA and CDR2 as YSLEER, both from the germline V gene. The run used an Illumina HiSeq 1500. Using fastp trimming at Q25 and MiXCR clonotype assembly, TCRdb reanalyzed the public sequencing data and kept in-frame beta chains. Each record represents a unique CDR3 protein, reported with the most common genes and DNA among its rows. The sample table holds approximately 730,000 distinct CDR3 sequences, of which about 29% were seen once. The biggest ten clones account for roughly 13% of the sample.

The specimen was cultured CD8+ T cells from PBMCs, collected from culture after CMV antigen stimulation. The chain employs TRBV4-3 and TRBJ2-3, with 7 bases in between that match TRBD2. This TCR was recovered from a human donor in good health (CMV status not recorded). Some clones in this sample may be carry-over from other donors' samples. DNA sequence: TGCGCCAGCAGCCAAGCTCCAAGCGGGGATGCGACAGATACGCAGTATTTT. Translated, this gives CASSQAPSGDATDTQYF.